This entry concerns a single T cell receptor (beta chain). What it binds is unknown. In germline, CDR1 is MGHRA, CDR2 YSYEKL. CDR3 length: 16 residues. The V gene lost 4 bases and the J gene lost 0 bases, with 16 bases spanning the gap. This sample was included in a study of fetal regulatory T cell absence and autoimmunity. Study background: IPEX patients had exocrine pancreas autoimmunity without clinical diabetes. Overall study results and limits: Oligoclonal TCR enrichment in pancreas over cord blood reached over 100-fold for some clones. The oligoclonal enrichment was interpreted as supporting antigen-driven pancreatic autoimmunity before birth in IPEX syndrome.

TCRdb's table, derived via immunoSEQ multiplex PCR, lists solely in-frame clones and lacks some. The profile shows some 87,000 clones, roughly 78% of them singletons. This receptor was taken from a male donor with IPEX syndrome. Sequencing was done on a sample of pancreas tissue. This rearrangement joins TRBV4-1 to TRBJ2-7, with a possible D match to TRBD1 (5 bases). In nucleotides, the CDR3 is TGCGCCAGCAGCCCCAAGATAGACGGACACTCCTACGAGCAGTACTTC. Translating it yields CASSPKIDGHSYEQYF.